The T cell receptor beta chain described here comes from a study of cytomegalovirus exposure and HLA in healthy donors. Regarding the study as a whole: More than 150 TCR beta chains were listed as cytomegalovirus-associated.

The PCR contained 60 Vbeta and 13 Jbeta primers. The protocol was immunoSEQ multiplex PCR, while the TCRdb copy is restricted to in-frame clones and leaves out a portion. The sample lists 150,000 or so clones, about 83% occurring once. Notes on this clone: Its antigen is undetermined.

Sequenced: PBMCs. The clonotype originates from a man aged 35 to 55 in good health and CMV-seropositive.

CDR3: CASSPYPGGVSNTGELFF. Written as DNA, the CDR3 is TGTGCCAGCTCACCATACCCAGGAGGGGTTTCGAACACCGGGGAGCTGTTTTTT. The rearrangement links TRBV18 to TRBJ2-2; maybe TRBD2 (6 bases). The germline gives CDR1 KGHSH, CDR2 LQKENI. V lost 2 bases to trimming and J lost 0 bases, with 16 bases between them. CDR3 length: 18 residues.